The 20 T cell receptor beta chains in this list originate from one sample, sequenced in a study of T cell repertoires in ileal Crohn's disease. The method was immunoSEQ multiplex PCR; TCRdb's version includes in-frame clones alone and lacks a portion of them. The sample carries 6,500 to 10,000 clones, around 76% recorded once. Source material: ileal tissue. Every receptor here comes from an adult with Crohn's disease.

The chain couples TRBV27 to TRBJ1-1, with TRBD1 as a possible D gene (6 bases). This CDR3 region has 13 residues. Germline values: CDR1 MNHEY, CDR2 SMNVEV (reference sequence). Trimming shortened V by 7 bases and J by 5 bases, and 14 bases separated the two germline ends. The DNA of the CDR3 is TGTGCCAGCACCGAACAGGGAAAGACTGAAGCTTTCTTT. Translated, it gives CASTEQGKTEAFF.

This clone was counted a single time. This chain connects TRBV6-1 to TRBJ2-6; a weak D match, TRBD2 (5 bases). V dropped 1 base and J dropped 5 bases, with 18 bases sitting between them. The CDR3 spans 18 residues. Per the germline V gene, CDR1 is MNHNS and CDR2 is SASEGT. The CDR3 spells CASSEVSGRSGWANVLTF. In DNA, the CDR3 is TGTGCCAGCAGTGAAGTATCGGGCCGTTCGGGATGGGCCAACGTCCTGACTTTC.

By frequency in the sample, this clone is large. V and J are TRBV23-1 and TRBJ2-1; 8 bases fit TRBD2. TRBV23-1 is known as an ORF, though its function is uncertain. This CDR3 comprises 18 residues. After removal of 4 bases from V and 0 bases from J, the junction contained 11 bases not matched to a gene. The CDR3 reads CASSRSLGGGSSYNEQFF. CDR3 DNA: TGCGCCAGCAGTCGGTCCCTTGGCGGGGGGAGCTCCTACAATGAGCAGTTCTTC.

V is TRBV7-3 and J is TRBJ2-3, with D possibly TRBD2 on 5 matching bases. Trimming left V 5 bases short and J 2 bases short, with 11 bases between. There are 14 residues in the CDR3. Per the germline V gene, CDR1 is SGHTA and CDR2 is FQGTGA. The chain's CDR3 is CASSPPGITDTQYF. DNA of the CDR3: TGTGCCAGCAGCCCACCCGGGATCACAGATACGCAGTATTTT.

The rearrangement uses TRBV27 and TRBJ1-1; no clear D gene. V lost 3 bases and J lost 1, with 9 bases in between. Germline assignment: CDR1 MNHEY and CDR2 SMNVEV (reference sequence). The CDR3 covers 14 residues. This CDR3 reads CASSFLGRNTEAFF. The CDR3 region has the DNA TGTGCCAGCAGTTTCCTGGGGAGGAACACTGAAGCTTTCTTT.

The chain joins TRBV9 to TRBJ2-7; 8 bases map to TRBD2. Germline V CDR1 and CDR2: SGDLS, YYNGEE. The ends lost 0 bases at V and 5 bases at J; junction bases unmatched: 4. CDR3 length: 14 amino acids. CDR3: CASSVGISGDEQYF. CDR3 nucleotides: TGTGCCAGCAGCGTAGGAATTAGCGGGGACGAGCAGTACTTC.

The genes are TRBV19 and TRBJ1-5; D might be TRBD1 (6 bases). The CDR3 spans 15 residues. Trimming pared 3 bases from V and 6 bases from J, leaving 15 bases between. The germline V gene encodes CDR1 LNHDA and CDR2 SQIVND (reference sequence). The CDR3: CASSIISQGAQPQHF. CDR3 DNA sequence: TGTGCCAGTAGTATTATCTCACAGGGAGCTCAGCCCCAGCATTTT. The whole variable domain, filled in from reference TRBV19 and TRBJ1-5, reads DGGITQSPKYLFRKEGQNVTLSCEQNLNHDAMYWYRQDPGQGLRLIYYSQIVNDFQKGDIAEGYSVSREKKESFPLTVTSAQKNPTAFYLCASSIISQGAQPQHFGDGTRLSIL.

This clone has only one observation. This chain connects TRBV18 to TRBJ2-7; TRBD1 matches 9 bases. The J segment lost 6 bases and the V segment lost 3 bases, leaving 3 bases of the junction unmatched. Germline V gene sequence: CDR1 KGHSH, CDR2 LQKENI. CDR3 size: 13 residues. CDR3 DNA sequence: TGTGCCAGCTCACCGGACAGGGGAGTCGAGCAGTACTTC. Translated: CASSPDRGVEQYF.

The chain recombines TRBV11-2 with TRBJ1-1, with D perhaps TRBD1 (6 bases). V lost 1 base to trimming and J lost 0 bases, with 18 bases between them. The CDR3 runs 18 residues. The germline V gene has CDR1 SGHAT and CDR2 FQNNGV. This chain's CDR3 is CASSLVGGGTIMNTEAFF. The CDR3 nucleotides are TGTGCCAGCAGCTTAGTAGGGGGGGGGACGATAATGAACACTGAAGCTTTCTTT.

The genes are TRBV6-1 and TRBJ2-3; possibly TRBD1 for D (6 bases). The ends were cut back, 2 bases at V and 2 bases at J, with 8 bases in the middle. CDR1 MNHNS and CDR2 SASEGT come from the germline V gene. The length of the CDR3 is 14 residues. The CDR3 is CASSENRDTDTQYF. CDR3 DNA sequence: TGTGCCAGCAGTGAAAACAGGGACACAGATACGCAGTATTTT.

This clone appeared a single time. CDR3 sequence reads: CSAGSETQYF. DNA for the CDR3: TGCAGTGCCGGGAGCGAGACCCAGTACTTC. V is TRBV20-1 and J is TRBJ2-5, with D perhaps matching TRBD2 (6 bases). Trimming removed 6 bases at V and 5 bases at J, with 7 bases between. The CDR3 length is 10 residues. The germline V gene has CDR1 DFQATT and CDR2 SNEGSKA (reference sequence).

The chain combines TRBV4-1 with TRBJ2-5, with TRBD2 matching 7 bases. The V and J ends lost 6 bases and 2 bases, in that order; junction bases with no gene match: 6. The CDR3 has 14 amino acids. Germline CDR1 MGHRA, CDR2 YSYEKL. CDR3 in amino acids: CASSHAGVQETQYF. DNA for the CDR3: TGCGCCAGCAGTCACGCGGGGGTACAAGAGACCCAGTACTTC.

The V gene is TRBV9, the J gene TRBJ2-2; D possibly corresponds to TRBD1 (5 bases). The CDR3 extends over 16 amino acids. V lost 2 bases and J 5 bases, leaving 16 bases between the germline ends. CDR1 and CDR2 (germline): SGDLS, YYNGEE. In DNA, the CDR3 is TGTGCCAGCAGCGTTGGGGCCGGACCGCGGACCGGGGAGCTGTTTTTT. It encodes CASSVGAGPRTGELFF.

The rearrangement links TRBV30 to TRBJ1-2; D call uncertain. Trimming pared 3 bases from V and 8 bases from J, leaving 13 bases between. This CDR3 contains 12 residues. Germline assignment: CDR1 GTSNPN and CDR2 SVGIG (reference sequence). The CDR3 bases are TGTGCCTGGAGCCTAGGACTGCGGGGCTACACCTTC. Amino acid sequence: CAWSLGLRGYTF. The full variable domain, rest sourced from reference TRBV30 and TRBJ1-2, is SQTIHQWPATLVQPVGSPLSLECTVEGTSNPNLYWYRQAAGRGLQLLFYSVGIGQISSEVPQNLSASRPQDRQFILSSKKLLLSDSGFYLCAWSLGLRGYTFGSGTRLTVV.

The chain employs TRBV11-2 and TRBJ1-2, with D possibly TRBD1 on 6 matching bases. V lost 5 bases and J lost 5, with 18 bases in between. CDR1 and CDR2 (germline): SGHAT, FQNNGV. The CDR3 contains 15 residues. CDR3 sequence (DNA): TGTGCCAGCAGCCCCCGACCGGACAGCCCATATGGCTACACCTTC. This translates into CASSPRPDSPYGYTF.

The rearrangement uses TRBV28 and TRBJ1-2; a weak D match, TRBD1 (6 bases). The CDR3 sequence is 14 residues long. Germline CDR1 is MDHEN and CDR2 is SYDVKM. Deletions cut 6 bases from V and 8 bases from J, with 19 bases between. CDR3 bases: TGTGCCAGCAGGAAACCAAGGGGGAATGAAGGCTACACCTTC. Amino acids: CASRKPRGNEGYTF.

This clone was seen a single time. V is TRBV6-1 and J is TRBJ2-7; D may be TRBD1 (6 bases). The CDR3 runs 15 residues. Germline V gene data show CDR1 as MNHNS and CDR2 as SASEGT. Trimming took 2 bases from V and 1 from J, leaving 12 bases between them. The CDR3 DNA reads TGTGCCAGCAGTGAACCGGGACATATATCCTACGAGCAGTACTTC. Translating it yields CASSEPGHISYEQYF.

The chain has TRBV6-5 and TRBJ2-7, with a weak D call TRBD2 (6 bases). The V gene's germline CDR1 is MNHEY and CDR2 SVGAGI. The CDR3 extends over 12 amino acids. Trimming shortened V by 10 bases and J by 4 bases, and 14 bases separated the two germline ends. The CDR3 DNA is TGTGCCACCAGACGGGAGAAATACGAGCAGTACTTC. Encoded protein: CATRREKYEQYF.

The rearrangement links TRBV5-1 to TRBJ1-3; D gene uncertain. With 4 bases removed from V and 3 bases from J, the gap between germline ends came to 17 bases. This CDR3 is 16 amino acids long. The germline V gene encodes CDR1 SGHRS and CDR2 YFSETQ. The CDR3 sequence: CASSLDVLRFGNTIYF. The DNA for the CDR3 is TGCGCCAGCAGCCTGGACGTACTTCGGTTTGGAAACACCATATATTTT.

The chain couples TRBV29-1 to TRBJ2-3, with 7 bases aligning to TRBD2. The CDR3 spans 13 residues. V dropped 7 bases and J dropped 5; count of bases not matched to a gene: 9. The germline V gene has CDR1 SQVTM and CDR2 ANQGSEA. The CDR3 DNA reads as TGCAGCGCCCCGGGGAGGGCTGGAGATACGCAGTATTTT. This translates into CSAPGRAGDTQYF.